This TCR beta chain was observed in a study of patients and donors after allogeneic stem cell transplantation. The germline CDR1 and CDR2 sequences are GTSNPN and SVGIG (reference sequence). V was shortened by 1 base and J by 3 bases, with 12 bases between the two germline ends. The CDR3 totals 14 residues. TCRdb processed the RT-PCR reads anew with MiXCR; each CDR3 protein has one entry. The data contain about a million distinct CDR3 sequences, roughly 18% of them singletons. What was sequenced was blood, either unsorted or a sorted T cell fraction (not recorded which). This receptor was identified in a human donor who was either an allogeneic HSCT recipient or a stem cell or donor lymphocyte infusion donor (not recorded which). It is not recorded whose cells these are; they may come from a transplant donor. This chain joins TRBV30 and TRBJ2-5; a possible D gene is TRBD1 (6 bases). The CDR3 DNA sequence: TGTGCCTGGAGTGCCGGGACACGGAAAGAGACCCAGTACTTC. Encoded protein: CAWSAGTRKETQYF.